Described below is a single T cell receptor (beta chain) sequence and its context. The sample belongs to a study of blood T cell repertoires in COVID-19. Study-wide context: T cells, B-cell-depleted T cells, or PBMCs supplied cDNA or gDNA.

Recruitment covered roughly 24 US areas and drew participants whose ages spanned roughly 18 to 100 years. Clinical history reported by participants formed the basis on which cohorts were assigned. The germline CDR1 and CDR2 sequences are SGHRS and YFSETQ. This CDR3 has 15 residues. V shed 2 bases and J shed 0 bases, with 12 bases lying between them. Authors' methods: Quantification of nucleated cells was approximated via reference gene primer amplification. Assay used: immunoSEQ multiplex PCR; TCRdb lists only in-frame clones, some missing. V and J calls and clone size follow that table, whereas D and trimming were derived from the DNA. The sample includes 150,000 or so clones, about 88% of them seen just once.

The sequence derives from a human donor with acute COVID-19. The donor label of this sample is uncertain. Sequencing used PBMCs or T cells enriched from blood (not recorded which). V usage is TRBV5-1 and J usage is TRBJ2-7; D uncertain. The CDR3 spells CASSLNSLSSYEQYF. For the CDR3, the DNA is TGCGCCAGCAGCTTAAACTCTTTGAGCTCCTACGAGCAGTACTTC.